This section outlines one T cell receptor beta chain sequence together with its context. Its antigen is unidentified. The authors ran a second PCR of about 6 to 11 cycles using a sample-barcoded 5' primer and a J-beta primer mix. MiXCR was run by TCRdb on the 5' RACE reads, yielding one entry per CDR3 protein. The sample lists fewer than 600,000 distinct CDR3 sequences, 27% occurring once. This entry comes from a study of blood T cells in healthy people across ages. Study findings and constraints: There were more naive CD4+ cells and higher diversity in long-lived donors than in aged donors.

Collection of 9 to 10 milliliters of peripheral blood was performed for each donor. CDR3 size: 15 residues. V lost 5 bases to trimming and J lost 3 bases, with 16 bases between them. CDR1 and CDR2 (germline): DFQATT, SNEGSKA (reference sequence). The sample also formed part of further work on T cells of mothers and their children. This second study says: Each mother yielded more than 9 million TCR beta CDR3 reads. Each child yielded 2.5 million to 3 million reads. Related mother-child pairs showed slightly higher but non-significant overlap than unrelated pairs.

The sequence came from a boy aged 2 to 10 in good health. The rearrangement links TRBV20-1 to TRBJ1-4; D perhaps matches TRBD1 (6 bases). The sample taken for sequencing was blood. The CDR3 DNA reads TGCAGTGCTGGGGGGCAGGGAGCCCCTAATGAAAAACTGTTTTTT. It translates to CSAGGQGAPNEKLFF.